The entry that follows covers one T cell receptor beta chain sequence. Its cognate antigen has yet to be identified. No qualities accompany the bases; no much larger clone lies one base away. Donors were a few dozen systemically healthy Caucasian individuals from Russia aged roughly 6 to 100 years. Each donor gave 8.5 to 10 milliliters of peripheral blood, collected into EDTA-treated Vacutainer tubes. Ficoll-Paque density-gradient centrifugation was used to isolate PBMCs, with at least 7 million obtained per sample. Trizol reagent was used to extract total RNA from the PBMCs, yielding at least 6 micrograms per sample. For every donor, an aliquot of PBMCs went through flow cytometry to measure the percentages of naive CD45RAhigh/CD27high T cells. Receptor libraries were prepared by 5' RACE. Sequencing took place on an Illumina HiSeq 2500. A second roughly 7 to 11 cycle PCR used a sample-barcoded 5' primer and a J-beta primer mix. Each TCR beta cDNA molecule received a unique molecular identifier from a template-switch 5' adaptor carrying 12 random nucleotides. Each sample yielded at least 3 million CDR3-containing paired-end reads. First-strand cDNA was synthesized from all RNA with the Mint cDNA synthesis kit, primed by a TRBC-specific oligonucleotide. After uracil-DNA glycosylase treatment, a first 18-cycle PCR used universal primers M1SS and BC2_uni_R on all cDNA. Turning to the authors' computational methods: Normalization of each sample was performed by random selection of 1 million high-quality reads, each carrying a distinct molecular identifier. Reads with shared molecular identifiers were discarded instead of being binned into consensus sequences. MiTCR, run with a Q25 quality threshold and the strictest error-elimination algorithm, handled CDR3 identification, clonotype clustering and error correction. A nonparametric unseen species model with Euler transformation was used to estimate lower-bound total TCR beta diversity. The public reads were reprocessed in TCRdb via fastp at Q25 and MiXCR, keeping in-frame beta chains. Each entry merges the rows of one CDR3 protein and shows their most common DNA and genes. The V and J calls, along with clone size, are taken from TCRdb and not from the paper's own processing. Within this sample are around 500,000 distinct CDR3 sequences, with around half of them counted one time only. Clones ranked in the top ten supply around 25% of the sample.

Spanning cysteine to phenylalanine, the CDR3 consists of 13 amino acids. The CDR3 DNA has 39 bases and is translated from base 1. Reading the germline V gene (reference sequence) gives CDR1 DFQATT and CDR2 SNEGSKA. V lost 5 bases and J lost 2 bases; the stretch between them is 12 bases long. These data come from a study of blood T cells in healthy people across ages (dated by TCRdb to the mid-2010s). For the wider study: In model experiments, template switching captured roughly one uniquely barcoded TCR beta cDNA molecule for every two T cells. The donors were split into four age groups: young (average around 16 years), middle-aged (39), aged (62) and long-lived (approximately 80). To avoid experimental bias, donors of different ages were spread randomly across the sequencing lanes. For two donors (one aged 18 to 30 and one aged 80 or older), the study analyzed two additional independent replicas of 1 million unique cDNA reads from the same blood draw. Using deep sequencing normalized with unique cDNA molecular identifiers, the study measured how TCR beta repertoire diversity changes with age. The investigation overall reported the following: Estimates of total diversity based on one million sequenced T cells were considered lower bounds and underestimates. Compared with the aged group, more naive CD4+ T cells, fewer expanded clones and increased TCR diversity were shown by the long-lived group, suggesting age selection. Because profiling used bulk unsorted PBMCs, naive and antigen-experienced compartments could not be compared conclusively. Donor CMV infection status was unknown, potentially confounding age-related changes in expanded clonotypes. Observed TCR beta diversity per million T cells fell roughly linearly with age, and a significant reduction was already apparent by age approximately 40. There was a strong correlation between observed TCR beta diversity and the percentage of naive T cells measured by flow cytometry.

Sequenced material: blood. The V and J segments used are TRBV20-1 and TRBJ1-2; TRBD1 might be the D gene, on 6 matching bases. This TCR was recovered from a man aged 80 or over in good health. The DNA sequence is as follows: TGCAGTGCTTCAGGGGAACGCAACTATGGCTACACCTTC. It specifies CSASGERNYGYTF.